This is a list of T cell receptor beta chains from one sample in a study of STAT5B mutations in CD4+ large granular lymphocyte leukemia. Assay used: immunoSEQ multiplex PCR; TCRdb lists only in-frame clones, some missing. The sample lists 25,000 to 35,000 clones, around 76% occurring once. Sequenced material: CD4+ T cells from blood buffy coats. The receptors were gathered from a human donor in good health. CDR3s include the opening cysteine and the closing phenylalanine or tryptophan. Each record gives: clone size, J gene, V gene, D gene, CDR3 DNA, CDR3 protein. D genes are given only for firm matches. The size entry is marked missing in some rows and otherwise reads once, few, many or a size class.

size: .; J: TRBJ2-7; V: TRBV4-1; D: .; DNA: TGCGCCAGCAGCCCCGCGGGGAGGCCCTCCTACGAGCAGTACTTC; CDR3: CASSPAGRPSYEQYF
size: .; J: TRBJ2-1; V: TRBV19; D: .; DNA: TGTGCCAGTAGTATACAGCAGGGTAGCAATGAGCAGTTCTTC; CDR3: CASSIQQGSNEQFF
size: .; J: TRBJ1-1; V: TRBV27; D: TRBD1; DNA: TGTGCCAGCAGGGTAGACAGGGACACTGAAGCTTTCTTT; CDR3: CASRVDRDTEAFF
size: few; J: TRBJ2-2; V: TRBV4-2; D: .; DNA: TGTGCCAGCAGCCGAGGGGACAGGACGAGCGGGGCGGACACCGGGGAGCTGTTTTTT; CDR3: CASSRGDRTSGADTGELFF
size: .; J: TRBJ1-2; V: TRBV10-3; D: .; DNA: TGTGCCATCAGTATTACAGGGTCTAATGGCTACACCTTC; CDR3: CAISITGSNGYTF
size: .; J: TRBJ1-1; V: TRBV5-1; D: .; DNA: TGCGCCAGCAGCCTTGACAGGAGGCGGGACACTGAAGCTTTCTTT; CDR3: CASSLDRRRDTEAFF
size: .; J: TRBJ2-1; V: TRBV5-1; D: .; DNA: TGCGCCAGCAGCTTGACTAGCTCCTACAATGAGCAGTTCTTC; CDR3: CASSLTSSYNEQFF
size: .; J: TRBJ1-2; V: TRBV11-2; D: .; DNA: TGTGCCAGCAGCTTAGATAGTCGAGATCGGCATGGCTACACCTTC; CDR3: CASSLDSRDRHGYTF
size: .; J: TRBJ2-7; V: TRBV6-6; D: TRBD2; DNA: TGTGCCAGCGAGTGGGCGGGAGGGAGGGGCGAGCAGTACTTC; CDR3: CASEWAGGRGEQYF
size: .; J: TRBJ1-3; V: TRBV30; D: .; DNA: TGTGCCTGGAGCGAACTTAGCTCTGGAAACACCATATATTTT; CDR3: CAWSELSSGNTIYF
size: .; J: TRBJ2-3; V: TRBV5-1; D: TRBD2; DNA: TGCGCCAGCAGCGTCAACGGGGGGGCCGAAGATACGCAGTATTTT; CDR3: CASSVNGGAEDTQYF
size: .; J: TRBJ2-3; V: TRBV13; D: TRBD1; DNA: TGTGCCAGCAGCAATCCCGGACAGGAGTTTTCAGATACGCAGTATTTT; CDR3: CASSNPGQEFSDTQYF
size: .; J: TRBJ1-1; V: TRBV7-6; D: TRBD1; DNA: TGTGCCAGCAGCCAAGACAGGGGGAACACTGAAGCTTTCTTT; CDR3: CASSQDRGNTEAFF
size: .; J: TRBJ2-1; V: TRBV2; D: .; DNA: TGTGCCAGCAGTAAAGAGGAAGTAGCGGTTATGGACAATGAGCAGTTCTTC; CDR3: CASSKEEVAVMDNEQFF
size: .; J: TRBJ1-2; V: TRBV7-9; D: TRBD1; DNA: TGTGCCAGCAGCCCCGGGACAGGTGACGCCTATGGCTACACCTTC; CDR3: CASSPGTGDAYGYTF
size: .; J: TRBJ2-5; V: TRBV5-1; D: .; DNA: TGCGCCAGCAGTCCAGTAGGGGGGGTAGAGACCCAGTACTTC; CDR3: CASSPVGGVETQYF
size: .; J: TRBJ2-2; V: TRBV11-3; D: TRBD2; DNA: TGTGCCAGCAGCAAGCCTACTAGCGGCGGGGAGCTGTTTTTT; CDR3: CASSKPTSGGELFF
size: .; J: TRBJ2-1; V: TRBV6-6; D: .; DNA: TGTGCCAGCAGTTACTCGACGCACAATGAGCAGTTCTTC; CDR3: CASSYSTHNEQFF
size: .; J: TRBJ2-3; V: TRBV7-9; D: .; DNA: TGTGCCAGCAGCTCACAGGCAAGTCCGATAAGACGAGGAGATACGCAGTATTTT; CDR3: CASSSQASPIRRGDTQYF
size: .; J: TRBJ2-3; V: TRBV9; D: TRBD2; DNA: TGTGCCAGCAGCGTAGGTAGCGGGAGGGCCCATGCGCAGTATTTT; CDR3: CASSVGSGRAHAQYF
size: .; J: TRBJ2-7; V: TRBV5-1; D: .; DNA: TGCGCCAGCAGCTTGGCAGGAGGGGCAGGGCTGAACGAGCAGTACTTC; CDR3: CASSLAGGAGLNEQYF
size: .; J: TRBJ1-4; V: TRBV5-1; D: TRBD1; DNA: TGCGCCAGCAGCTTGGGTCCAGGGGGCGCAACTAATGAAAAACTGTTTTTT; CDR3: CASSLGPGGATNEKLFF
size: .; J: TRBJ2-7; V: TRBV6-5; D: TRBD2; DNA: TGTGCCAGCAGTTGGGGACTAGCGGCCAGCGAGCAGTACTTC; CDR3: CASSWGLAASEQYF
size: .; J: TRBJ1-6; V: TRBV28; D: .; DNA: TGTGCCAGCAGTTCCGGGTCGGTCTATAATTCACCCCTCCACTTT; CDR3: CASSSGSVYNSPLHF
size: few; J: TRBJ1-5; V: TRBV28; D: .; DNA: TGTGCCAGCAGTCCCGTCGGGGGGGGACGGCCCCAGCATTTT; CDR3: CASSPVGGGRPQHF
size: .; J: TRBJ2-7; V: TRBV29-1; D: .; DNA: TGCAGCGTTGATTTTGGGGGAAACGGGTACGAGCAGTACTTC; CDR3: CSVDFGGNGYEQYF
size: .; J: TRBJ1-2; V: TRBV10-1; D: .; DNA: TGCGCCAGCAGTGGTACCAGTTATGGCTACACCTTC; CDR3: CASSGTSYGYTF
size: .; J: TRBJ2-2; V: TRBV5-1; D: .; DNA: TGCGCCAGCAGCCCCGGGACACCTACCGGGGAGCTGTTTTTT; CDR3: CASSPGTPTGELFF
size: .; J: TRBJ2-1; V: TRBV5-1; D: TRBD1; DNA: TGCGCCAGCAGCTTGGGTGGGACAGGGTACAGCTCCTACAATGAGCAGTTCTTC; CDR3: CASSLGGTGYSSYNEQFF
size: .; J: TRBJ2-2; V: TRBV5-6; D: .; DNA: TGTGCCAGCACCCGGGGGCGGATTAACACCGGGGAGCTGTTTTTT; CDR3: CASTRGRINTGELFF
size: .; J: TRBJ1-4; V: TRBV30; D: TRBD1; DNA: TGTGCCTGGAGTGTACCGGGAATACAGGGGCGGGAAAAACTGTTTTTT; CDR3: CAWSVPGIQGREKLFF
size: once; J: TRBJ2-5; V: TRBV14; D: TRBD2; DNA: TGTGCCAGCAGCCAGTGGACTAGCGGCGTTCAAGAGACCCAGTACTTC; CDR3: CASSQWTSGVQETQYF
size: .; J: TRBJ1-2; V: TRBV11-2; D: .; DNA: TGTGCCAGCAGCTTAGAACGGGGGACACTCGTTAGTTATGGCTACACCTTC; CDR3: CASSLERGTLVSYGYTF
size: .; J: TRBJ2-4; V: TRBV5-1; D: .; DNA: TGCGCCAGCAGCTTGGCTCCCGGGGGCTACATTCAGTACTTC; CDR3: CASSLAPGGYIQYF
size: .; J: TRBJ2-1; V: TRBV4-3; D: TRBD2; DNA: TGCGCCAGCAGCCAAGATTATTTCCAGCGGGAGGGGAATGAGCAGTTCTTC; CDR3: CASSQDYFQREGNEQFF
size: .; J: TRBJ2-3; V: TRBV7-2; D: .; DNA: TGTGCCAGCAGAACCAGGGCGGATACGCAGTATTTT; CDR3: CASRTRADTQYF
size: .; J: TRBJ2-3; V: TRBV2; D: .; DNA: TGTGCCAGCTGCCCGGAATCCGCCCGCACAGATACGCAGTATTTT; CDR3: CASCPESARTDTQYF
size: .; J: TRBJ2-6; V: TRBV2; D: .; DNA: TGTGCCAGCAGTGCAAGCAGAGTCTCTGGGGCCAACGTCCTGACTTTC; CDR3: CASSASRVSGANVLTF
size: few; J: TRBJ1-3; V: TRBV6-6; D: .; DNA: TGTGCCAGCAGCAACTTGGGGGCTGGAAACACCATATATTTT; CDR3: CASSNLGAGNTIYF
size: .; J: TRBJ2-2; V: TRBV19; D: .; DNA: TGTGCCAGTAGTATGAACCCCCAGGGTTCGGTCGGGGAGCTGTTTTTT; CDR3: CASSMNPQGSVGELFF
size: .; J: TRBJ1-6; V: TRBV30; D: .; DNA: TGTGCCTCTTCCAACATAGTATCACCCCTCCACTTT; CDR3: CASSNIVSPLHF
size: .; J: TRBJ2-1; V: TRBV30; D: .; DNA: TGTGCCTGGATGGCCTATGAGCAGTTCTTC; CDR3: CAWMAYEQFF
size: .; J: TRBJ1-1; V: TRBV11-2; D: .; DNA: TGTGCCAGCAGCCTTGGGAGAAACACTGAAGCTTTCTTT; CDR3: CASSLGRNTEAFF
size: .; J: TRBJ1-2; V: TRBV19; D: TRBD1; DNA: TGTGCCAGCGAGGGACAGGGGGTTTATATGGGCTACACCTTC; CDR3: CASEGQGVYMGYTF
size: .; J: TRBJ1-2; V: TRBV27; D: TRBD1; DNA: TGTGCCAGCAGATATTCTAGGGGGCGCGACTATGGCTACACCTTC; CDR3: CASRYSRGRDYGYTF
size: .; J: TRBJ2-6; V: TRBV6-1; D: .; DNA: TGTGCCAGCAGTGATGGAGGATCACCTCTCTCTGGGGCCAACGTCCTGACTTTC; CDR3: CASSDGGSPLSGANVLTF
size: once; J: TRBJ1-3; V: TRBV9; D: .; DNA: TGTGCCAGCAGCGTAGATCTGTCTTCTGGAAACACCATATATTTT; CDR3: CASSVDLSSGNTIYF